Listed below are T cell receptor beta chains from one sample, sequenced in a study of CD8+ T cells in alopecia areata. Repertoires were generated with immunoSEQ multiplex PCR, while TCRdb's copy carries only in-frame clones and drops some. This sample has approximately 200,000 clones, with roughly 60% found just once. Source: CD4+ T cells sorted from blood, taken at week 24, from a patient treated with tofacitinib. Receptors originate from a human donor with alopecia areata. CDR3s include the opening cysteine and the closing phenylalanine or tryptophan. A D gene is named only where the DNA matches it firmly. Where a row states a size, it is once, few, many or the class of an expanded clone; other rows omit it.

v_gene: TRBV30
d_gene: NA
j_gene: TRBJ1-5
abundance: NA
CDR3aa: CAWGGGGNQPQHF
CDR3nt: TGTGCCTGGGGAGGGGGGGGCAATCAGCCCCAGCATTTT

v_gene: TRBV7-9
d_gene: TRBD1
j_gene: TRBJ1-1
abundance: NA
CDR3aa: CASSPPRGQGISWNTEAFF
CDR3nt: TGTGCCAGCAGCCCCCCTCGCGGACAGGGAATTTCTTGGAACACTGAAGCTTTCTTT

v_gene: TRBV4-2
d_gene: TRBD2
j_gene: TRBJ2-3
abundance: NA
CDR3aa: CAVTSGGVQYF
CDR3nt: TGTGCCGTCACTAGCGGGGGTGTGCAGTATTTT

v_gene: TRBV18
d_gene: NA
j_gene: TRBJ1-5
abundance: NA
CDR3aa: CASSPVQEQPQHF
CDR3nt: TGTGCCAGCTCGCCTGTACAGGAGCAGCCCCAGCATTTT

v_gene: TRBV2
d_gene: NA
j_gene: TRBJ2-3
abundance: NA
CDR3aa: CASSEALGADTQYF
CDR3nt: TGTGCCAGCAGTGAAGCACTAGGGGCAGATACGCAGTATTTT

v_gene: TRBV4-3
d_gene: NA
j_gene: TRBJ1-2
abundance: few
CDR3aa: CASSQEGYGYTF
CDR3nt: TGCGCCAGCAGCCAGGAGGGTTATGGCTACACCTTC

v_gene: TRBV9
d_gene: NA
j_gene: TRBJ1-5
abundance: NA
CDR3aa: CASSSPGQINQPQHF
CDR3nt: TGTGCCAGCAGCTCCCCAGGACAGATCAATCAGCCCCAGCATTTT

v_gene: TRBV5-1
d_gene: TRBD1
j_gene: TRBJ2-7
abundance: NA
CDR3aa: CASSSPLTGSYEQYF
CDR3nt: TGCGCCAGCAGCTCCCCACTGACAGGGTCCTACGAGCAGTACTTC

v_gene: TRBV19
d_gene: TRBD2
j_gene: TRBJ2-2
abundance: NA
CDR3aa: CASSRLAGGPRTGELFF
CDR3nt: TGTGCCAGTAGTCGGCTAGCGGGGGGGCCGAGGACCGGGGAGCTGTTTTTT

v_gene: TRBV20-1
d_gene: NA
j_gene: TRBJ2-7
abundance: NA
CDR3aa: CSARNTYEQYF
CDR3nt: TGCAGTGCTAGGAACACCTACGAGCAGTACTTC

v_gene: TRBV30
d_gene: TRBD1
j_gene: TRBJ2-2
abundance: NA
CDR3aa: CAWQGAGELFF
CDR3nt: TGTGCCTGGCAGGGGGCCGGGGAGCTGTTTTTT

v_gene: TRBV7-2
d_gene: NA
j_gene: TRBJ2-5
abundance: NA
CDR3aa: CASSSGPLETQYF
CDR3nt: TGTGCCAGCAGCTCCGGGCCACTAGAGACCCAGTACTTC

v_gene: TRBV5-1
d_gene: TRBD1
j_gene: TRBJ2-6
abundance: NA
CDR3aa: CASSRDRVTGANVLTF
CDR3nt: TGCGCCAGCAGCCGGGACAGGGTTACTGGGGCCAACGTCCTGACTTTC

v_gene: TRBV9
d_gene: NA
j_gene: TRBJ2-3
abundance: NA
CDR3aa: CASSANPGSQDTQYF
CDR3nt: TGTGCCAGCAGTGCGAATCCAGGTTCACAGGATACGCAGTATTTT

v_gene: TRBV5-6
d_gene: NA
j_gene: TRBJ1-1
abundance: few
CDR3aa: CASSPGQLHTEAFF
CDR3nt: TGTGCCAGCAGCCCCGGACAGTTACACACTGAAGCTTTCTTT

v_gene: TRBV6-6
d_gene: NA
j_gene: TRBJ2-7
abundance: NA
CDR3aa: CASSYSRGEQYF
CDR3nt: TGTGCCAGCAGTTACTCTCGGGGCGAGCAGTACTTC

v_gene: TRBV7-9
d_gene: NA
j_gene: TRBJ2-7
abundance: NA
CDR3aa: CASSSYYEQYF
CDR3nt: TGTGCCAGCAGCTCTTACTACGAGCAGTACTTC

v_gene: TRBV7-8
d_gene: TRBD2
j_gene: TRBJ2-7
abundance: NA
CDR3aa: CASSWRTSGSSEQYF
CDR3nt: TGTGCCAGCAGCTGGAGGACTAGCGGGAGTTCCGAGCAGTACTTC

v_gene: TRBV7-2
d_gene: NA
j_gene: TRBJ2-1
abundance: once
CDR3aa: CASSPGTNQYNEQFF
CDR3nt: TGTGCCAGCAGTCCCGGGACCAACCAATACAATGAGCAGTTCTTC

v_gene: TRBV19
d_gene: NA
j_gene: TRBJ2-7
abundance: NA
CDR3aa: CASSGGYEQYF
CDR3nt: TGTGCCAGTAGTGGTGGTTACGAGCAGTACTTC

v_gene: TRBV11-2
d_gene: TRBD1
j_gene: TRBJ2-1
abundance: NA
CDR3aa: CASSPTGVEQFF
CDR3nt: TGTGCCAGCAGCCCGACAGGGGTTGAGCAGTTCTTC

v_gene: TRBV5-1
d_gene: TRBD2
j_gene: TRBJ2-3
abundance: NA
CDR3aa: CASSLVPGGQDTQYF
CDR3nt: TGCGCCAGCAGCTTGGTACCGGGGGGGCAAGATACGCAGTATTTT

v_gene: TRBV9
d_gene: TRBD2
j_gene: TRBJ2-5
abundance: NA
CDR3aa: CASSLQTSGGLETQYF
CDR3nt: TGTGCCAGCAGCCTGCAGACTAGCGGGGGTCTGGAGACCCAGTACTTC

v_gene: TRBV7-2
d_gene: NA
j_gene: TRBJ2-2
abundance: NA
CDR3aa: CASSLGDTGELFF
CDR3nt: TGTGCCAGCAGCTTAGGAGACACCGGGGAGCTGTTTTTT

v_gene: TRBV18
d_gene: NA
j_gene: TRBJ1-1
abundance: NA
CDR3aa: CASSPRAGFEAFF
CDR3nt: TGTGCCAGCTCACCACGGGCAGGCTTTGAAGCTTTCTTT

v_gene: TRBV23-1
d_gene: TRBD2
j_gene: TRBJ2-7
abundance: few
CDR3aa: CASSQLPRGAGACYEQYF
CDR3nt: TGCGCCAGCAGTCAATTACCACGAGGAGCGGGGGCCTGCTACGAGCAGTACTTC

v_gene: TRBV7-2
d_gene: TRBD1
j_gene: TRBJ2-7
abundance: few
CDR3aa: CASSFVTGTGGEQYF
CDR3nt: TGTGCCAGCAGCTTCGTCACCGGGACAGGAGGCGAGCAGTACTTC

v_gene: TRBV7-9
d_gene: NA
j_gene: TRBJ2-3
abundance: few
CDR3aa: CASSLLVTLTDTQYF
CDR3nt: TGTGCCAGCAGCTTATTAGTTACCCTGACGGATACGCAGTATTTT

v_gene: TRBV29-1
d_gene: TRBD1
j_gene: TRBJ2-5
abundance: NA
CDR3aa: CSTRTGGRETQYF
CDR3nt: TGCAGCACCCGGACAGGGGGCAGAGAGACCCAGTACTTC

v_gene: TRBV28
d_gene: NA
j_gene: TRBJ1-5
abundance: NA
CDR3aa: CASRSLGTLSNQPQHF
CDR3nt: TGTGCCAGCAGATCCCTGGGGACTTTGAGCAATCAGCCCCAGCATTTT

v_gene: TRBV10-3
d_gene: NA
j_gene: TRBJ2-7
abundance: NA
CDR3aa: CAISVVAEGVEQYF
CDR3nt: TGTGCCATCAGTGTAGTAGCGGAGGGCGTAGAGCAGTACTTC

v_gene: TRBV2
d_gene: NA
j_gene: TRBJ2-1
abundance: NA
CDR3aa: CASSEGGGEQFF
CDR3nt: TGTGCCAGCAGTGAAGGGGGAGGCGAGCAGTTCTTC

v_gene: TRBV30
d_gene: TRBD1
j_gene: TRBJ1-1
abundance: NA
CDR3aa: CAWSVGTGDTEAFF
CDR3nt: TGTGCCTGGAGTGTGGGAACAGGGGACACTGAAGCTTTCTTT

v_gene: TRBV30
d_gene: TRBD1
j_gene: TRBJ1-2
abundance: once
CDR3aa: CAWSTGQGAYGYTF
CDR3nt: TGTGCCTGGAGTACCGGACAGGGAGCCTATGGCTACACCTTC

v_gene: TRBV27
d_gene: NA
j_gene: TRBJ1-4
abundance: NA
CDR3aa: CASSSQGGNEKLFF
CDR3nt: TGTGCCAGCAGTAGTCAGGGTGGTAATGAAAAACTGTTTTTT

v_gene: TRBV18
d_gene: NA
j_gene: TRBJ1-5
abundance: few
CDR3aa: CASSLSVNQPQHF
CDR3nt: TGTGCCAGCTCACTTTCCGTTAATCAGCCCCAGCATTTT

v_gene: TRBV10-3
d_gene: NA
j_gene: TRBJ2-7
abundance: NA
CDR3aa: CAISERPPYEQYF
CDR3nt: TGTGCCATCAGTGAGAGGCCCCCCTACGAGCAGTACTTC

v_gene: TRBV30
d_gene: NA
j_gene: TRBJ2-3
abundance: NA
CDR3aa: CAWSDGSATQYF
CDR3nt: TGTGCCTGGAGTGATGGGTCTGCTACGCAGTATTTT

v_gene: TRBV19
d_gene: TRBD1
j_gene: TRBJ2-2
abundance: NA
CDR3aa: CASSRDSFTGELFF
CDR3nt: TGTGCCAGTAGCAGGGACAGCTTCACCGGGGAGCTGTTTTTT

v_gene: TRBV29-1
d_gene: NA
j_gene: TRBJ1-2
abundance: NA
CDR3aa: CSVILSGERGYTF
CDR3nt: TGCAGCGTTATACTCAGTGGGGAAAGGGGCTACACCTTC

v_gene: TRBV14
d_gene: TRBD2
j_gene: TRBJ2-2
abundance: NA
CDR3aa: CASSHLGLAGNTGELFF
CDR3nt: TGTGCCAGCAGCCATCTCGGACTAGCGGGGAACACCGGGGAGCTGTTTTTT

v_gene: TRBV4-1
d_gene: TRBD1
j_gene: TRBJ1-5
abundance: NA
CDR3aa: CASSQDRYRGMPQHF
CDR3nt: TGCGCCAGCAGCCAAGATAGGTACAGGGGGATGCCCCAGCATTTT

v_gene: TRBV30
d_gene: TRBD2
j_gene: TRBJ2-7
abundance: few
CDR3aa: CAGWGGGYEQYF
CDR3nt: TGTGCCGGATGGGGGGGAGGCTACGAGCAGTACTTC

v_gene: TRBV5-1
d_gene: TRBD1
j_gene: TRBJ2-3
abundance: NA
CDR3aa: CASSLERDRSDTQYF
CDR3nt: TGCGCCAGCAGCTTGGAACGGGACAGGTCAGATACGCAGTATTTT